Presented here are 23 T cell receptor beta chains from one specimen sequenced in a study of vaccination effects on CD4 cells after COVID-19. Antigen-specific CD4+ T cells were expanded with viral peptide pools in the ViraFEST assay before sequencing. Between days 9 and 11 of culture, CD4+ T cells were separated out. The cohort was immunized with two doses of either the BNT162b2 or mRNA-1273 vaccine. Only in-frame clones appear in the TCRdb table, and some are missing; sequencing was by immunoSEQ multiplex PCR. Of tens of thousands of clones in the sample, about 80% were seen once. These TCRs' antigens remain unknown. The sample consisted of CD4+ T cells from PBMCs cultured with HCoV-229E spike peptides, taken after COVID-19 vaccination. The receptors originated from a human donor who received a COVID-19 vaccine.

The chain uses TRBV6-1 and TRBJ2-7, with 7 bases that match TRBD1. This CDR3 comprises 16 residues. Germline lookup yields CDR1 MNHNS and CDR2 SASEGT. J was trimmed by 6 bases and V by 3 bases; bases with no gene match: 14. The CDR3 DNA sequence: TGTGCCAGCAGTGATAAACCCCCCGGACAGGCGGGCGAGCAGTACGTC. As protein: CASSDKPPGQAGEQYV.

The rearrangement uses TRBV11-2 and TRBJ2-7, with D perhaps matching TRBD1 (6 bases). This CDR3 region has 15 residues. V lost 1 base and J lost 2, with 12 bases in between. Germline CDR1 and CDR2: SGHAT and FQNNGV. The CDR3 DNA is TGTGCCAGCAGCTTAGCCCAGGACAGAGCCTACGAGCAGTACGTC. The encoded protein is CASSLAQDRAYEQYV.

The CDR3 sequence is CASSVRLAPFEQYV. The DNA of the CDR3 is TGTGCCAGCAGCGTGCGACTAGCCCCATTCGAGCAGTACGTC. This chain links TRBV9 with TRBJ2-7; 7 bases line up with TRBD2. The CDR3 is 14 amino acids. V lost 2 bases to trimming and J lost 6 bases; unmatched junction nucleotides: 8. Germline loops: CDR1 SGDLS, CDR2 YYNGEE.

The chain carries TRBV27 and TRBJ1-2; 9 bases map to TRBD1. The CDR3 contains 14 residues. V lost 6 bases to trimming and J lost 4 bases; unmatched junction nucleotides: 6. Germline V lookup: CDR1 MNHEY, CDR2 SMNVEV (reference sequence). CDR3 amino acids: CASREGDRVYGYTF. Written as DNA, the CDR3 is TGTGCCAGCAGGGAAGGGGACAGGGTCTATGGCTACACCTTC.

This chain links TRBV2 with TRBJ2-5, with 7 bases matching TRBD1. CDR3 size: 15 residues. The V and J ends lost 4 bases and 1 base, in that order; junction bases with no gene match: 6. CDR1 is SNHLY and CDR2 is FYNNEI in the germline V gene. The CDR3 DNA follows: TGTGCCAGCAGTGGGGACAGATCGACCCAAGAGACCCAGTACTTC. Its protein product is CASSGDRSTQETQYF.

The chain joins TRBV10-1 to TRBJ2-3; D may be TRBD2 (6 bases). The germline V gene encodes CDR1 WNHNN and CDR2 SYGVQD (reference sequence). CDR3 length equals 14 residues. V lost 5 bases, J lost 4 bases, and 13 bases lay in between. In DNA, the CDR3 is TGCGCCAGCAGTAGGGACTCTACGCCAGATACGCAGTATTTT. It yields the protein CASSRDSTPDTQYF.

The rearrangement links TRBV9 to TRBJ1-1; no definite D call. Trimming shortened V by 0 bases and J by 1 base, and 7 bases separated the two germline ends. Per the germline V gene, CDR1 is SGDLS and CDR2 is YYNGEE. The CDR3 spans 14 residues. CDR3 residues: CASSVDPENTEAFF. For the CDR3, the DNA is TGTGCCAGCAGCGTAGACCCGGAGAACACTGAAGCTTTCTTT. Full variable domain (missing parts from reference TRBV9 and TRBJ1-1): DSGVTQTPKHLITATGQRVTLRCSPRSGDLSVYWYQQSLDQGLQFLIQYYNGEERAKGNILERFSAQQFPDLHSELNLSSLELGDSALYFCASSVDPENTEAFFGQGTRLTVV.

The J gene is TRBJ2-3, the V gene TRBV24-1; 7 bases are a match to TRBD2. V shed 4 bases, J shed 2 bases, and the junction held 5 bases outside the gene matches. This CDR3 spans 15 amino acids. Germline values: CDR1 KGHDR, CDR2 SFDVKD. This chain's CDR3 is CATSDPTSSTDTQYF. The CDR3 coding sequence is TGTGCCACCAGTGACCCGACTAGCTCCACAGATACGCAGTATTTT.

This clone was found once. V and J are TRBV30 and TRBJ1-2; D unclear. The CDR3 spans 15 residues. CDR1 GTSNPN and CDR2 SVGIG come from the germline V gene (reference sequence). V shed 0 bases and J shed 0 bases, with 11 bases lying between them. The CDR3 protein is CAWSVPGSANYGYTF. DNA of the CDR3: TGTGCCTGGAGTGTACCTGGGAGTGCTAACTATGGCTACACCTTC.

V usage is TRBV5-1 and J usage is TRBJ1-2; D uncertain. V was shortened by 3 bases and J by 2 bases, with 14 bases between the two germline ends. CDR1 is SGHRS and CDR2 is YFSETQ in the germline V gene. The CDR3 sequence is 15 residues long. As DNA, the CDR3 is TGCGCCAGCAGCTCCCTGGTTGGGGAGAACTATGGCTACACCTTC. Its translation: CASSSLVGENYGYTF.

V and J are TRBV19 and TRBJ2-6; D not resolved. Trimming removed 3 bases from V and 2 bases from J, with 8 bases in between. This CDR3 is 15 amino acids long. Germline V gene lookup returns CDR1 LNHDA and CDR2 SQIVND (reference sequence). For the CDR3, the DNA is TGTGCCAGTAGTATTTGGGGTGCTGGGGCCAACGTCCTGACTTTC. Amino acids: CASSIWGAGANVLTF. The full variable domain, rest sourced from reference TRBV19 and TRBJ2-6, is DGGITQSPKYLFRKEGQNVTLSCEQNLNHDAMYWYRQDPGQGLRLIYYSQIVNDFQKGDIAEGYSVSREKKESFPLTVTSAQKNPTAFYLCASSIWGAGANVLTFGAGSRLTVL.

This clone has only a few counts. V is TRBV5-5 and J is TRBJ2-2; the D is unclear. Trimming left V 3 bases short and J 2 bases short, with 14 bases between. The length of the CDR3 is 16 residues. Germline CDR1 SGHKS, CDR2 YYEKEE (reference sequence). The CDR3 coding sequence is TGTGCCAGCAGCTCCCCGGCACAGATAAACACCGGGGAGCTGTTTTTT. It is translated as CASSSPAQINTGELFF.

The chain links TRBV6-5 to TRBJ1-5; 8 bases are a match to TRBD1. V lost 6 bases, J lost 0 bases, and 4 bases stayed unmatched. Looked up from germline, CDR1 is MNHEY and CDR2 is SVGAGI. The CDR3 covers 15 residues. The CDR3 region has the DNA TGTGCCAGCAGCCAGGGGGCGCATAGCAATCAGCCCCAGCATTTT. This encodes CASSQGAHSNQPQHF.

The rearrangement links TRBV11-2 to TRBJ2-1; the D is unclear. The germline gives CDR1 SGHAT, CDR2 FQNNGV. V shed 0 bases and J shed 4 bases, with 7 bases lying between them. The CDR3 has 14 amino acids. CDR3 nucleotides: TGTGCCAGCAGCTTAGACGCTCCGTACAATGAGCAGTTCTTC. Residues: CASSLDAPYNEQFF.

This chain connects TRBV4-3 to TRBJ2-3, with D maybe TRBD2 (6 bases). The CDR3 extends over 16 amino acids. V lost 4 bases and J lost 0, with 14 bases in between. CDR1 and CDR2 from the germline V gene are LGHNA and YSLEER. This CDR3 is CASSPMGGTSTDTQYF. The DNA for the CDR3 is TGCGCCAGCAGCCCGATGGGGGGAACTAGCACAGATACGCAGTATTTT.

This clone was detected once. J is TRBJ2-2 and V is TRBV20-1; D is possibly TRBD2 (6 bases). CDR1 is DFQATT and CDR2 is SNEGSKA in the germline V gene (reference sequence). This CDR3 is 14 amino acids long. V was trimmed by 3 bases and J by 0 bases, leaving 8 bases between them. CDR3 sequence: CSASGGTNTGELFF. The CDR3 nucleotides read TGCAGTGCTAGTGGGGGGACGAACACCGGGGAGCTGTTTTTT.

The J gene is TRBJ1-1, the V gene TRBV6-5, with a tentative D call TRBD1 (5 bases). This CDR3 has 14 residues. Deletions cut 2 bases from V and 5 bases from J, with 12 bases between. CDR1 is MNHEY, CDR2 SVGAGI, per germline. The CDR3, as DNA: TGTGCCAGCAGTTACCTTGCGGGGGGAACTGAAGCTTTCTTT. As protein: CASSYLAGGTEAFF.

The chain links TRBV11-3 to TRBJ2-3, with 9 nucleotides matching TRBD2. The ends lost 5 bases at V and 0 bases at J; junction bases unmatched: 9. Germline assignment: CDR1 SGHNT and CDR2 YENEEA. This CDR3 contains 17 residues. CDR3 coding DNA: TGTGCCAGCAGCCCCGGGACTAGCTGGACTAGCACAGATACGCAGTATTTT. Encoded protein: CASSPGTSWTSTDTQYF. The full variable domain, in which reference TRBV11-3 and TRBJ2-3 provide the parts outside the CDR3, is EAGVVQSPRYKIIEKKQPVAFWCNPISGHNTLYWYLQNLGQGPELLIRYENEEAVDDSQLPKDRFSAERLKGVDSTLKIQPAELGDSAVYLCASSPGTSWTSTDTQYFGPGTRLTVL.

V usage is TRBV4-3 and J usage is TRBJ1-1; D gene uncertain. Germline V lookup: CDR1 LGHNA, CDR2 YSLEER. Trimming cost V 0 bases and J 7 bases, with 12 bases left between them. CDR3 length equals 14 residues. The CDR3 nucleotides are TGCGCCAGCAGCCAAGATTCCCGGGCCTTTGAAGCTTTCTTT. Protein product: CASSQDSRAFEAFF.

The chain employs TRBV27 and TRBJ2-3; D is ambiguous. From germline, CDR1 is MNHEY and CDR2 SMNVEV (reference sequence). V was trimmed by 6 bases and J by 2 bases, leaving 6 bases between them. The CDR3 sequence is 12 residues long. CDR3: CASRNVTDTQYF. The CDR3 DNA follows: TGTGCCAGCAGGAATGTCACAGATACGCAGTATTTT.

This clone was observed a few times. V is TRBV7-9 and J is TRBJ1-1; TRBD1 might be the D (5 bases). CDR1 is SEHNR, CDR2 FQNEAQ, per germline (reference sequence). This CDR3 contains 15 residues. The V gene lost 4 bases and the J gene lost 1 base, with 13 bases spanning the gap. Here the CDR3 reads CASSSGDQKNTEAFF. The CDR3 DNA is TGTGCCAGCAGCTCCGGGGACCAGAAGAACACTGAAGCTTTCTTT.

This clone was detected a few times. The chain couples TRBV3-1 (or the pseudogene TRBV3-2) to TRBJ2-2, with D hard to call. With 3 bases removed from V and 13 bases from J, the gap between germline ends came to 9 bases. In germline, CDR1 is LGHDT, CDR2 YNNKEL (reference sequence). The CDR3 covers 11 residues. The CDR3 sequence is CASSHRSVLFF. In DNA form, the CDR3 reads TGTGCCAGCAGCCATAGGTCGGTGCTGTTTTTT.

Only a few counts were recorded for this clone. In DNA form, the CDR3 reads TGTGCCAGCAGTTTATTGGGCAGGGCGAAGACCCAGTACTTC. This translates into CASSLLGRAKTQYF. The gene calls are TRBV28 and TRBJ2-5, with D perhaps TRBD1 (5 bases). This CDR3 region has 14 residues. V gave up 1 base and J gave up 6 bases, with 12 bases separating them. Germline CDR1 MDHEN, CDR2 SYDVKM.